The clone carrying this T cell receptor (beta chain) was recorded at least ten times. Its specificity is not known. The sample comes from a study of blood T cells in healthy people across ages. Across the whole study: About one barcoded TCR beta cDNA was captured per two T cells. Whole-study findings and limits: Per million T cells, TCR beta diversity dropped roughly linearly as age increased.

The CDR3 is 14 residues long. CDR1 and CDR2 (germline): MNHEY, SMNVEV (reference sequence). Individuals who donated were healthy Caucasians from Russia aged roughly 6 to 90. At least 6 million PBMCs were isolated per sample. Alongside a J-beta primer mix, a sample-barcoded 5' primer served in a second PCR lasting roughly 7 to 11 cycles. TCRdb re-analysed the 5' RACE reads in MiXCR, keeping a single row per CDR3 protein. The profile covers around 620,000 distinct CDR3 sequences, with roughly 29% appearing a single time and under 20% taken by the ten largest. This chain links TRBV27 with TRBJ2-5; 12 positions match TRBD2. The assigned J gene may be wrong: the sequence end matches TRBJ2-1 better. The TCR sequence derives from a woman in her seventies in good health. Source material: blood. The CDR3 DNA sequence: TGTGCCAGCCGGACTAGCGGGGCACCCACCGAGCAGTTCTTC. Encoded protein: CASRTSGAPTEQFF.